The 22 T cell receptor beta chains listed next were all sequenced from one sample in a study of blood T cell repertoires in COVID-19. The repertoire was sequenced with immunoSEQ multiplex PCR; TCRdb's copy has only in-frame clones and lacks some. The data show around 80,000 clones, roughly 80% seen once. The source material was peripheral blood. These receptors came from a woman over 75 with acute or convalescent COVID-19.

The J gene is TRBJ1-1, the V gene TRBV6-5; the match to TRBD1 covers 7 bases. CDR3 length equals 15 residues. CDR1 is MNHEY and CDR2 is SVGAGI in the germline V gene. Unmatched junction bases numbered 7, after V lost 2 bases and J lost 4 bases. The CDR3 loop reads CASSYGQEGGTEAFF. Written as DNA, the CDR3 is TGTGCCAGCAGTTACGGACAGGAGGGGGGCACTGAAGCTTTCTTT.

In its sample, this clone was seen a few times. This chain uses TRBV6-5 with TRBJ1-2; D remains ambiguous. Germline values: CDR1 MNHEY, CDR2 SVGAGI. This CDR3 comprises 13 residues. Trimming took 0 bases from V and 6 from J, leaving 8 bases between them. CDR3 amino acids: CASSYSNEDGYTF. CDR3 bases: TGTGCCAGCAGTTACTCGAATGAGGATGGCTACACCTTC.

The CDR3 nucleotides read TGTGCCAGCAGCCAAGAGACTCAACTGAGTGAAAAACTGTTTTTT. Residues: CASSQETQLSEKLFF. V usage is TRBV3-1 (or the pseudogene TRBV3-2) and J usage is TRBJ1-4; the D is unclear. The V gene's germline CDR1 is LGHDT and CDR2 YNNKEL (reference sequence). The V and J ends lost 0 bases and 7 bases respectively, with 12 bases between them. This CDR3 spans 15 amino acids.

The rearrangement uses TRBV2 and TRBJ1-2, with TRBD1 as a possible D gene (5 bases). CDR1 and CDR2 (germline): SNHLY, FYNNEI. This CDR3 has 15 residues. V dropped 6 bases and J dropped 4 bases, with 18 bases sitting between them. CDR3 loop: CASRATAGGSYGYTF. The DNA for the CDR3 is TGTGCCAGCAGAGCTACGGCGGGGGGTAGCTATGGCTACACCTTC.

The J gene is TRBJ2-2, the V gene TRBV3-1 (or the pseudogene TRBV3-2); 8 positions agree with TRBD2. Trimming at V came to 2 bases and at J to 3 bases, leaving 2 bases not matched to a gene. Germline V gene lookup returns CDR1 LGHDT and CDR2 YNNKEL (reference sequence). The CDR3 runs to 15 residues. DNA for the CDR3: TGTGCCAGCAGCCAAACCGGGAGGGACACCGGGGAGCTGTTTTTT. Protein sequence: CASSQTGRDTGELFF.

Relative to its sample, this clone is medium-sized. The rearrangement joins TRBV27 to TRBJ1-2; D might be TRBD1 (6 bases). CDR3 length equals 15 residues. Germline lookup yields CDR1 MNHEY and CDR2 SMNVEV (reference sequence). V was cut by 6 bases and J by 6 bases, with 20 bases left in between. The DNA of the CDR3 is TGTGCCAGCAGAGCAGGGGTTGGGTTCATCAATGGCTACACCTTC. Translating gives CASRAGVGFINGYTF.

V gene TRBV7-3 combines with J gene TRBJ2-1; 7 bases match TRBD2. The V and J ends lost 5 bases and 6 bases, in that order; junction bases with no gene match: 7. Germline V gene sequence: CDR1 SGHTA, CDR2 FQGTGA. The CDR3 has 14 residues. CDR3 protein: CASSKAGYGNEQFF. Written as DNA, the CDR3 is TGTGCCAGCAGCAAAGCGGGGTATGGCAATGAGCAGTTCTTC. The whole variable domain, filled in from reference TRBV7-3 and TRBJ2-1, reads GAGVSQTPSNKVTEKGKYVELRCDPISGHTALYWYRQSLGQGPEFLIYFQGTGAADDSGLPNDRFFAVRPEGSVSTLKIQRTERGDSAVYLCASSKAGYGNEQFFGPGTRLTVL.

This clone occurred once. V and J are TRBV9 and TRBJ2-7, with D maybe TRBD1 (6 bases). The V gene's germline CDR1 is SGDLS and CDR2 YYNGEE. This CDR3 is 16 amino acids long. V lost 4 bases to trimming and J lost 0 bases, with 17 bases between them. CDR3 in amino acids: CASSPRGWGSSYEQYF. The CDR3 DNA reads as TGTGCCAGCAGCCCCAGGGGTTGGGGGAGCTCCTACGAGCAGTACTTC.

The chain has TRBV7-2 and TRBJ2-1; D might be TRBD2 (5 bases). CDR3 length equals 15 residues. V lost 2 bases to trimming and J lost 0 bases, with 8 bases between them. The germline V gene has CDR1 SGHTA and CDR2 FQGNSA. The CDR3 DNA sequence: TGTGCCAGCAGCTTAACAGCGGCCTCCTACAATGAGCAGTTCTTC. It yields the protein CASSLTAASYNEQFF.

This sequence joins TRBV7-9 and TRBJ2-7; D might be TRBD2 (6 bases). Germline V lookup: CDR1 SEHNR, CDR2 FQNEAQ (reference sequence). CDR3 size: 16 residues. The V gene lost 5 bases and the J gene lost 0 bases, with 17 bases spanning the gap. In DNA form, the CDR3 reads TGTGCCAGCAGCGTCAGCGGGCGCTCCAGCTCCTACGAGCAGTACTTC. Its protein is CASSVSGRSSSYEQYF.

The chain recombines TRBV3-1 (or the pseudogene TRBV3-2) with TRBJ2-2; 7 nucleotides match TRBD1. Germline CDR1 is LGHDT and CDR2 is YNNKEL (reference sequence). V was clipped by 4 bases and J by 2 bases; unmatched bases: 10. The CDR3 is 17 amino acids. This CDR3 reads CASSRGDRVVNTGELFF. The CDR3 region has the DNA TGTGCCAGCAGCCGCGGAGACAGGGTAGTAAACACCGGGGAGCTGTTTTTT.

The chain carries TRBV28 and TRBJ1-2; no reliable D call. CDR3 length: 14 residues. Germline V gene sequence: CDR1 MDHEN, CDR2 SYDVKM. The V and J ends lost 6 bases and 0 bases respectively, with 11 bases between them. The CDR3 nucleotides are TGTGCCAGCAGCTCAGGTTCGGCTAACTATGGCTACACCTTC. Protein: CASSSGSANYGYTF.

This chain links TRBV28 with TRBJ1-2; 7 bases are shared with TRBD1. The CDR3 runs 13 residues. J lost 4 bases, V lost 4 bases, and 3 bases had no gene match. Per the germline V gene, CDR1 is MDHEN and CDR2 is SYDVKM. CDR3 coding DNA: TGTGCCAGCAGTTCCACAGGGGTCTATGGCTACACCTTC. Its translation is CASSSTGVYGYTF.

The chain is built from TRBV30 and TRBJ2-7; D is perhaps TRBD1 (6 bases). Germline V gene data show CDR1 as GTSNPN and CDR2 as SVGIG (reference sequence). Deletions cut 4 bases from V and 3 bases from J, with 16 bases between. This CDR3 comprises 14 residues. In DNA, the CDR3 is TGTGCCTGGACCGCCAGACAGGTGGGCTACGAGCAGTACTTC. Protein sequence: CAWTARQVGYEQYF.

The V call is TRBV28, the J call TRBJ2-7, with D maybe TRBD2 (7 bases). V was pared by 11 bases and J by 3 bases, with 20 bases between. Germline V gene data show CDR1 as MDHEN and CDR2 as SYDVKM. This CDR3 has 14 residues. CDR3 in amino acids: CAVGVGGVLYEQYF. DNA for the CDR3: TGTGCCGTGGGGGTAGGGGGGGTCCTCTACGAGCAGTACTTC.

In nucleotides, the CDR3 is TGTGCCAGCGCCCTTGAGAGCGGTGGTAGGGAGCAGTACTTC. Translated, it gives CASALESGGREQYF. The rearrangement links TRBV19 to TRBJ2-7, with D tentatively TRBD2 (5 bases). The length of the CDR3 is 14 residues. Germline V gene data show CDR1 as LNHDA and CDR2 as SQIVND (reference sequence). Between the trimmed V and J ends, which lost 9 bases and 7 bases, there was a span of 22 bases. The complete variable domain, with remaining parts taken from reference TRBV19 and TRBJ2-7, reads DGGITQSPKYLFRKEGQNVTLSCEQNLNHDAMYWYRQDPGQGLRLIYYSQIVNDFQKGDIAEGYSVSREKKESFPLTVTSAQKNPTAFYLCASALESGGREQYFGPGTRLTVT.

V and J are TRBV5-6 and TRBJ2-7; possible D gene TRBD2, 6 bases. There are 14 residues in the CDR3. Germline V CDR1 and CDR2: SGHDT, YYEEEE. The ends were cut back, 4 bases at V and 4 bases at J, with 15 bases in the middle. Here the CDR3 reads CASSRPGLQYEQYF. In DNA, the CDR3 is TGTGCCAGCAGCAGACCCGGACTACAATACGAGCAGTACTTC.

This CDR3 is CASSIDDRGSSPLHF. DNA for the CDR3: TGTGCCAGTAGTATAGACGACAGGGGGAGTTCACCCCTCCACTTT. The chain employs TRBV19 and TRBJ1-6, with TRBD1 matching 9 bases. V shed 0 bases and J 9 bases; nucleotides not matched to a gene: 3. The CDR3 covers 15 residues. Germline V gives CDR1 LNHDA, CDR2 SQIVND (reference sequence).

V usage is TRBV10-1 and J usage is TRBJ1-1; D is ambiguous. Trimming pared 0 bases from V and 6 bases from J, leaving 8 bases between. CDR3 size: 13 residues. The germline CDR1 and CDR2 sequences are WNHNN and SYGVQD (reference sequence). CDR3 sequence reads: CASSESSRAEAFF. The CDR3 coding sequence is TGCGCCAGCAGTGAGTCGTCCCGGGCTGAAGCTTTCTTT.

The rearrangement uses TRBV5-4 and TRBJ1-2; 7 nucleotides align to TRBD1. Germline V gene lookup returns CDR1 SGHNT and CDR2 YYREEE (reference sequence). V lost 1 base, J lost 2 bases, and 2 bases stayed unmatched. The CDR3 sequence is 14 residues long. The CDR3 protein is CASSLPRGNYGYTF. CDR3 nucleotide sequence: TGTGCCAGCAGCTTGCCCAGGGGGAACTATGGCTACACCTTC.

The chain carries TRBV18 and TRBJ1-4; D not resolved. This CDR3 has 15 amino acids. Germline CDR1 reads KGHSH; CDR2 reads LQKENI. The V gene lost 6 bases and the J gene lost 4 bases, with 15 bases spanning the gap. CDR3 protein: CASSHAKQDNEKLFF. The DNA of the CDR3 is TGTGCCAGCTCGCACGCAAAGCAGGATAATGAAAAACTGTTTTTT.

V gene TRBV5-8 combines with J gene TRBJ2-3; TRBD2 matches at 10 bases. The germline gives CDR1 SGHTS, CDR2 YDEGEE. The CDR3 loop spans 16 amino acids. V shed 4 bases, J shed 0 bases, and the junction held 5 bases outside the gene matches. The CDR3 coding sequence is TGTGCCAGCAGCCCGGGACTAGCGTCTAGCACAGATACGCAGTATTTT. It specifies CASSPGLASSTDTQYF.